This TCR beta chain comes out of a study of lymphopenia after photon versus proton radiotherapy (dated by TCRdb to between 2018 and 2021). Context from the whole study: The immunological effects of photon versus proton radiation therapy were compared in patients with gastrointestinal tumors who developed high-grade lymphopenia. The goal of the study was to characterize the differences between the two radiation modalities in how they affect the immune system. The approximately 20 patients in the cohort had gastrointestinal tumors, were treated with either photon or proton therapy, and subsequently developed lymphopenia.

General study outcomes and caveats: Across the cohort, a larger post-nadir drop in TCR diversity was inversely correlated with overall survival time among patients who died. During treatment, patients who received photon therapy lost naive T cells and TCR diversity and gained effector/memory populations, whereas patients who received proton therapy remained relatively stable. The authors looked at the survival association only in patients who died, and they framed better survival with proton therapy as a possibility rather than a demonstrated result. Once the lymphocyte count had reached its nadir, the repertoires of photon-treated patients showed oligoclonal expansion, particularly of CD8+ Temra cells, and this expansion drove the decline in diversity.

The library was generated by the immunoSEQ multiplex PCR assay. Alongside multiparametric flow cytometry, deep sequencing of rearranged TCR beta loci was used to profile the T cell repertoires. This is the immuneACCESS table as TCRdb keeps it, with only in-frame sequences that have V and J called. A part of the clones is gone; compared with another copy, unresolved V genes explain less than half, and the rest is unexplained. The sample table lists 15,000 to 20,000 clones, approximately 92% of them with a count of one. Around 1.7% of the sample is taken by the ten largest. A remark on this clone: The antigen this receptor binds is unknown. Base quality data are lacking; no much larger clone is found one base away.

Including cysteine and phenylalanine, the CDR3 has 16 amino acids. The read is trimmed to its CDR3 DNA, 48 bases read in frame from base 1. Based on the germline V gene, the CDR1 and CDR2 sequences are SNHLY and FYNNEI. The trim is 2 bases for V and 5 bases for J, with a gap of 18 bases between the germline ends. The material was peripheral blood, obtained from a patient treated with photon-based radiotherapy. The sequence joins TRBV2 to TRBJ1-2; no D gene can be assigned with confidence. This TCR derives from a woman in her thirties or forties with cholangiocarcinoma. The encoded CDR3 is CASSESGSAGFYGYTF. The bases are TGTGCCAGCAGTGAAAGTGGGAGCGCAGGTTTTTATGGCTACACCTTC.